The clone carrying this T cell receptor beta chain occurred once. Its antigen is not identified. TCRdb keeps only in-frame clones here, not all; method: immunoSEQ multiplex PCR. There are about 54,000 clones in the sample; more than 80% occur only once, and around 5.1% lies in the top ten. These data come from a study of graft-versus-host responses after intestinal transplantation. For the study at large: The study gave all recipients anti-thymocyte globulin induction, then tacrolimus and steroids for roughly 3 years.

Study observations and caveats: Recipient-marrow GvH clones were detected, some having first appeared in ileum or blood.

This TCR came from a human patient who received an intestinal transplant, so some T cells may come from the graft donor. Specimen: PBMCs, collected roughly 660 days after intestinal transplant.

CDR3 loop: CAIQPETGTNTEAFF. As DNA, the CDR3 is TGTGCCATCCAACCGGAGACAGGCACGAACACTGAAGCTTTCTTT. The chain uses TRBV10-3 and TRBJ1-1, with TRBD1 as a possible D gene (6 bases). Germline V gene lookup returns CDR1 ENHRY and CDR2 SYGVKD. The CDR3 runs to 15 residues. V lost 8 bases and J 1 base, leaving 17 bases between the germline ends.